This is a list of T cell receptor beta chains from one sample in a study of regulatory and conventional T cells in RAG deficiency. The data were produced by immunoSEQ multiplex PCR, yet TCRdb's version contains in-frame clones alone and is incomplete. The sample shows tens of thousands of clones, around 89% of them seen only once. These data were likewise used in another study, on regulatory T cells.

The sample was CD8+ T cells sorted from blood. The source of these receptors is a human donor in good health. CDR3s include the opening cysteine and the closing phenylalanine or tryptophan.

cdr3_aa v_call
CASSGSGEDYEQYF TRBV25-1
CASSQDGRFGNTIYF TRBV4-2
CASSGPSTENSPLHF TRBV5-4
CASSEIPPPGTIPYSNQPQHF TRBV6-1
CASTSILGMNTEAFF TRBV7-9
CAGYRFASYEQYF TRBV9
CASSRAYMNTEAFF TRBV19
CASSSTGPVVGEQFF TRBV27
CAWSPAGSRSDTQYF TRBV30
CASSFLVGTGADEQYF TRBV7-6
CATGTGEAGELFF TRBV28
CASSHSGTGGESDNEQFF TRBV4-2
CASSLVTGTGINSPLHF TRBV27
CATARSGLAGGPGEQFF TRBV7-3
CAGSEWGRTSNQPQHF TRBV2
CASRARYSGANVLTF TRBV2
CASSLGTGRKSSDTQYF TRBV5-1
CASSFGSSYNEQFF TRBV19